The present T cell receptor (beta chain) was sequenced within a study of T cells in Graves' hyperthyroidism and ophthalmopathy. Across the whole study: Peripheral blood sampling occurred at initial diagnosis, before any treatment. The study's findings and limits: The model forecast ophthalmopathy, anticipating it by a median approximately 6 months before onset. Blood also contained most expanded thyroid clonotypes above 0.001.

Researchers amplified the TCR beta CDR3 regions from RNA transcripts. When the TCR CDR3 underwent first-round RT-PCR, the HTBI primer set was used. TCRdb fed the multiplex PCR reads into MiXCR, producing one record per CDR3 protein. This table has about 300,000 distinct CDR3 sequences, approximately 18% appearing once. Details on this clonotype: Its antigen is currently unknown.

9 to 10 ml fresh peripheral blood yielded the PBMCs. With 0 bases removed from V and 0 bases from J, the gap between germline ends came to 8 bases. The CDR3 runs 14 residues. Per germline, CDR1 SQVTM and CDR2 ANQGSEA. Sequences were obtained from blood. The origin of this receptor is a man aged 45-65 years with Graves' ophthalmopathy. The V and J genes are TRBV29-1 and TRBJ1-1; no definite D call. CDR3 nucleotides: TGCAGCGTTGAAGATCCGTGGGTGAACACTGAAGCTTTCTTT. Translated, it gives CSVEDPWVNTEAFF.